This entry describes one T cell receptor beta chain. Its antigen is undetermined. This entry comes from a study of CD8+CD57+ T cells in acquired aplastic anemia. Study overall: Quantities of DNA derived from sorted CD4+ and CD8+ cells averaged 3.2 ug.

Genomic DNA, the template, was used for profiling of the TCR beta VDJ and CDR3. MiXCR, run by TCRdb on the reads, gives a single entry per CDR3 protein. Here the sample spans around 430,000 distinct CDR3 sequences, approximately 32% being singletons. Germline V gives CDR1 SQVTM, CDR2 ANQGSEA. The CDR3 loop spans 12 amino acids. The V gene end was trimmed by 8 bases and the J gene end by 1 base; junction bases not matched to a gene: 2. Individuals selected for sequencing had exhibited CD8+CD57+ cell expansion on flow cytometry. Severe acquired aplastic anemia was present in every patient. Therapy had not been given to patients before blood sampling. Overall study results and limits: A set of approximately 30 CD8+ CDR3 sequences was shared between patients and controls, and these sequences appeared highly expressed in patients.

The TCR comes from a human donor with aplastic anemia. The sequenced sample was sorted CD4+, CD8+, or CD8+CD57+ T cells (not recorded which) from PBMCs. V and J are TRBV29-1 and TRBJ2-3; TRBD1 agrees at 8 bases. CDR3 in DNA: TGCAGCTTGACAGGGGGCACAGATACGCAGTATTTT. It yields the protein CSLTGGTDTQYF.